The T cell receptor (beta chain) under discussion was sequenced for a study of T cell changes during pregnancy in multiple sclerosis. Data came from immunoSEQ multiplex PCR; TCRdb stores just in-frame clones and leaves some out. The data contain approximately 97,000 clones, roughly nine tenths of them singletons. The length of the CDR3 is 17 residues. CDR1 and CDR2 (germline): MDHEN, SYDVKM. J was trimmed by 0 bases and V by 5 bases; bases with no gene match: 10. The V gene is TRBV28, the J gene TRBJ2-1, with TRBD1 matching 7 bases. The sequence was obtained from a female donor in good health, enrolled as a control in a pregnancy study. The material sequenced was peripheral blood, taken in the second trimester of pregnancy. In DNA, the CDR3 is TGTGCCAGCAGTCCCTCGGACAGGTACAGCTCCTACAATGAGCAGTTCTTC. Encoded protein: CASSPSDRYSSYNEQFF. Filled out from reference TRBV28 and TRBJ2-1, the complete variable domain reads DVKVTQSSRYLVKRTGEKVFLECVQDMDHENMFWYRQDPGLGLRLIYFSYDVKMKEKGDIPEGYSVSREKKERFSLILESASTNQTSMYLCASSPSDRYSSYNEQFFGPGTRLTVL.